This T cell receptor beta chain was found in a study of T and B cells in COVID-19 patients. Each TRB amplification used about 220-500 ng of genomic DNA from blood. The V gene's germline CDR1 is MNHEY and CDR2 SVGAGI. Unmatched junction bases numbered 7, after V lost 6 bases and J lost 2 bases. This CDR3 is 15 amino acids long. TRB rearrangements were amplified by multiplex PCR with BIOMED2 TRB-A/B primers. MiXCR, applied by TCRdb to the multiplex PCR reads, yields one record per CDR3 protein. In the table there are 8,000 to 9,500 distinct CDR3 sequences, more than 20% of which are singletons. Relative to its sample, this clonotype is medium-sized (0.01 to 0.1%). Its antigen is currently unknown. Findings of the study overall: Active COVID-19 showed highly clonal TRB repertoires; recovery showed diversity and richness above healthy donors. There were some 2,300 TCR clusters exclusive to the recovered cohort, some 31 with low generation probability.

Source material: blood. The gene calls are TRBV6-5 and TRBJ2-3; TRBD2 matches 8 bases. This TCR came from a human donor who had recovered from COVID-19. The CDR3 region has the DNA TGTGCCAGCAGGCCTATAGCGGGATACACAGATACGCAGTATTTT. Amino acids: CASRPIAGYTDTQYF.